The 27 T cell receptor beta chains in this list originate from one sample, sequenced in a study of cytomegalovirus exposure and HLA in healthy donors. The PCR made use of 60 Vbeta and 13 Jbeta primers. Here immunoSEQ multiplex PCR was the method, and the copy in TCRdb shows in-frame clones only, minus some. This sample carries roughly 80,000 clones, 65% to 70% of them seen once, and the ten largest clones take approximately 6.9%. The sample taken for sequencing was PBMCs. The origin of the receptors is a woman aged 50 to 60 in good health and CMV-seropositive.

This clone was found a few times. The gene calls are TRBV2 and TRBJ1-5; TRBD1 aligns across 7 bases. The CDR3 is 15 amino acids. The J segment lost 2 bases and the V segment lost 7 bases, leaving 8 bases of the junction unmatched. Germline CDR1 and CDR2: SNHLY and FYNNEI. CDR3 residues: CASTFDRVGNQPQHF. The CDR3 DNA sequence: TGTGCCAGCACCTTCGACAGGGTGGGCAATCAGCCCCAGCATTTT.

The CDR3 reads CASSTTGVPSYEQYF. In DNA, the CDR3 is TGTGCCAGTAGTACTACAGGGGTTCCCTCCTACGAGCAGTACTTC. The J gene is TRBJ2-7, the V gene TRBV19; 7 nucleotides align to TRBD1. This CDR3 has 15 amino acids. CDR1 LNHDA and CDR2 SQIVND come from the germline V gene (reference sequence). The junction had 6 bases not matched to a gene; V was cut back by 4 bases and J by 0 bases.

The chain joins TRBV18 to TRBJ1-2; D is perhaps TRBD1 (6 bases). The V gene lost 0 bases and the J gene lost 6 bases, with 11 bases spanning the gap. This CDR3 has 14 residues. Germline lookup yields CDR1 KGHSH and CDR2 LQKENI. The CDR3 reads CASSPPGTPNGYTF. CDR3 nucleotides: TGTGCCAGCTCACCACCAGGGACACCAAATGGCTACACCTTC.

The gene calls are TRBV9 and TRBJ1-2, with 9 nucleotides matching TRBD1. V was pared by 6 bases and J by 4 bases, with 7 bases of the junction left unmatched. The CDR3 is 14 amino acids. Germline loops: CDR1 SGDLS, CDR2 YYNGEE. CDR3 nucleotide sequence: TGTGCCAGCACCACAGGGGGCGGTAGCTATGGCTACACCTTC. Protein: CASTTGGGSYGYTF.

The chain carries TRBV29-1 and TRBJ1-1, with TRBD1 identical over 12 bases. Germline V gives CDR1 SQVTM, CDR2 ANQGSEA. The length of the CDR3 is 15 residues. The V and J ends lost 5 bases and 7 bases, in that order; junction bases with no gene match: 11. The CDR3: CSVLGPGQGAGEAFF. The CDR3 DNA follows: TGCAGCGTTCTTGGCCCGGGACAGGGGGCGGGTGAAGCTTTCTTT.

The gene calls are TRBV21-1 and TRBJ2-7; the table's D call, TRBD2, was not checked against the DNA. TRBV21-1 is flagged as a pseudogene. This CDR3 spans 15 amino acids. The CDR3 DNA reads TGTGCCAGCGTCTTTTTTTCATCGGGGTTCTACGAGCAGTACGTC. This translates into CASVFFSSGFYEQYV.

The J gene is TRBJ1-3, the V gene TRBV5-1, with D possibly TRBD1 on 6 matching bases. This CDR3 is 17 amino acids long. With 4 bases removed from V and 0 bases from J, the gap between germline ends came to 17 bases. CDR1 and CDR2 from the germline V gene are SGHRS and YFSETQ. The CDR3 region is CASSIAGGSDSGNTIYF. CDR3 in DNA: TGCGCCAGCAGCATTGCGGGGGGCTCCGACTCTGGAAACACCATATATTTT.

J is TRBJ1-3 and V is TRBV29-1; D is ambiguous. The CDR3 covers 11 residues. Germline CDR1 and CDR2: SQVTM and ANQGSEA. V lost 5 bases and J lost 4, with 6 bases in between. This CDR3 reads CSVSQGNTIYF. CDR3 nucleotides: TGCAGCGTTTCTCAGGGAAACACCATATATTTT.

The chain combines TRBV6-5 with TRBJ1-1; maybe TRBD1 (5 bases). The ends were cut back, 2 bases at V and 1 base at J, with 8 bases in the middle. The germline V gene has CDR1 MNHEY and CDR2 SVGAGI. CDR3 length: 14 residues. CDR3 protein: CASSYRGRNTEAFF. The CDR3 nucleotides are TGTGCCAGCAGTTACCGGGGGAGGAACACTGAAGCTTTCTTT.

The chain uses TRBV5-6 and TRBJ1-1; 9 positions match TRBD1. This CDR3 contains 16 residues. Germline V gene lookup returns CDR1 SGHDT and CDR2 YYEEEE. V lost 3 bases to trimming and J lost 1 base; unmatched junction nucleotides: 7. The DNA for the CDR3 is TGTGCCAGCAGCTCTTTGACAGGGGGGTCGAACACTGAAGCTTTCTTT. The encoded protein is CASSSLTGGSNTEAFF.

This clone was seen a handful of times. V is TRBV7-2 and J is TRBJ1-1; no definite D call. Deletions cut 1 base from V and 7 bases from J, with 7 bases between. Looked up from germline, CDR1 is SGHTA and CDR2 is FQGNSA. The CDR3 contains 12 residues. The CDR3 DNA sequence: TGTGCCAGCAGCTTAGGCGGGAATGAAGCTTTCTTT. It yields the protein CASSLGGNEAFF.

The genes are TRBV7-9 and TRBJ2-3; 15 positions match TRBD2. CDR3 length: 17 amino acids. Losses at the gene ends were 5 bases for V and 4 bases for J; bases not matched to a gene: 7. Germline V CDR1 and CDR2: SEHNR, FQNEAQ (reference sequence). CDR3 sequence reads: CASSPGLAGGSSDTQYF. The CDR3 nucleotides read TGTGCCAGCAGCCCTGGACTAGCGGGGGGGTCTTCAGATACGCAGTATTTT.

The chain combines TRBV7-9 with TRBJ2-5, with a tentative D call TRBD2 (6 bases). The J call may not be correct, given that the DNA end is closer to TRBJ2-7. The CDR3 length is 13 residues. CDR1 is SEHNR and CDR2 is FQNEAQ in the germline V gene (reference sequence). This CDR3 is CASSPGGYYEQYF. CDR3 sequence (DNA): TGTGCCAGCAGCCCCGGAGGGTACTACGAGCAGTACTTC.

Details on this clone: The sample holds other DNA sequences that translate to the same CDR3. The chain carries TRBV7-2 and TRBJ1-4; D uncertain. The CDR3 is made up of 14 amino acids. Trimming stripped 2 bases from V and 8 bases from J, with 12 bases between. The V gene's germline CDR1 is SGHTA and CDR2 FQGNSA. The CDR3 protein is CASSLLTREEKLFF. CDR3 nucleotide sequence: TGTGCCAGCAGCTTATTGACTCGAGAAGAAAAACTGTTTTTT.

This chain uses TRBV7-2 with TRBJ1-5, with D perhaps TRBD1 (5 bases). The CDR3 contains 16 residues. V dropped 2 bases and J dropped 3 bases, with 14 bases sitting between them. Germline CDR1 and CDR2: SGHTA and FQGNSA. In DNA, the CDR3 is TGTGCCAGCAGCTTATTACCGAGACAGTTCAATCAGCCCCAGCATTTT. Residues: CASSLLPRQFNQPQHF. Using reference TRBV7-2 and TRBJ1-5 for the parts outside the CDR3, the full variable domain is GAGVSQSPSNKVTEKGKDVELRCDPISGHTALYWYRQSLGQGLEFLIYFQGNSAPDKSGLPSDRFSAERTGGSVSTLTIQRTQQEDSAVYLCASSLLPRQFNQPQHFGDGTRLSIL.

This clone has only one observation. The chain combines TRBV11-2 with TRBJ1-2; D gene unclear. Per germline, CDR1 SGHAT and CDR2 FQNNGV. The CDR3 extends over 14 amino acids. With 2 bases removed from V and 2 bases from J, the gap between germline ends came to 9 bases. CDR3 nucleotides: TGTGCCAGCAGCTTAAATCACTTAAACTATGGCTACACCTTC. Its protein is CASSLNHLNYGYTF.

The V call is TRBV2, the J call TRBJ1-2, with 7 bases matching TRBD1. This CDR3 region has 17 residues. J was trimmed by 8 bases and V by 10 bases; bases with no gene match: 25. Germline CDR1 SNHLY, CDR2 FYNNEI. CDR3 amino acids: CAKQAGQEVPSGDGYTF. The DNA of the CDR3 is TGTGCCAAGCAGGCCGGACAGGAAGTTCCCTCGGGCGACGGCTACACCTTC.

J is TRBJ2-7 and V is TRBV10-3, with TRBD1 as a possible D gene (6 bases). V lost 9 bases to trimming and J lost 0 bases, with 15 bases between them. The germline V gene encodes CDR1 ENHRY and CDR2 SYGVKD. The CDR3 contains 14 residues. The CDR3 here is CAIKRDNHSYEQYF. The DNA for the CDR3 is TGTGCCATTAAAAGGGACAACCACTCCTACGAGCAGTACTTC.

The gene calls are TRBV7-8 and TRBJ2-7, with D tentatively TRBD2 (6 bases). The V end was cut by 0 bases, the J end by 5 bases, with 17 bases between. From germline, CDR1 is SGHVS and CDR2 FQNEAQ. The CDR3 totals 16 residues. The CDR3 DNA is TGTGCCAGCAGCTTAGCGCGGGTTGGGGGGTCCCACGAGCAGTACGTC. Encoded protein: CASSLARVGGSHEQYV.

Turning to this clone: The junction shows a germline mismatch at one end, possibly a read error. This rearrangement joins TRBV7-9 to TRBJ2-1, with TRBD2 matching over 12 bases. Germline-derived CDR1 and CDR2 are SEHNR and FQNEAQ (reference sequence). This CDR3 comprises 17 residues. CDR3 loop: CSSSPSSGGAGYNEQFF. The CDR3 DNA follows: TGTTCCAGCAGCCCCTCTAGCGGGGGGGCAGGGTACAATGAGCAGTTCTTC. Based on the CDR3 plus reference TRBV7-9 and TRBJ2-1, the full variable domain is DTGVSQNPRHKITKRGQNVTFRCDPISEHNRLYWYRQTLGQGPEFLTYFQNEAQLEKSRLLSDRFSAERPKGSFSTLEIQRTEQGDSAMYLCSSSPSSGGAGYNEQFFGPGTRLTVL.

This chain links TRBV5-1 with TRBJ2-3; 9 bases are shared with TRBD1. Unmatched junction bases numbered 10, after V lost 4 bases and J lost 4 bases. The germline V gene has CDR1 SGHRS and CDR2 YFSETQ. The CDR3 contains 16 residues. The CDR3 DNA sequence: TGCGCCAGCAGCGCTTCCGGGACAGGGAACCCAGATACGCAGTATTTT. It translates to CASSASGTGNPDTQYF. The whole variable domain, filled in from reference TRBV5-1 and TRBJ2-3, reads KAGVTQTPRYLIKTRGQQVTLSCSPISGHRSVSWYQQTPGQGLQFLFEYFSETQRNKGNFPGRFSGRQFSNSRSEMNVSTLELGDSALYLCASSASGTGNPDTQYFGPGTRLTVL.

This clone has more than one count but fewer than ten. This CDR3 reads CASSQNRAGGSDTQYF. The CDR3 DNA follows: TGCGCCAGCAGCCAGAACAGAGCGGGGGGGTCAGATACGCAGTATTTT. The chain carries TRBV4-1 and TRBJ2-3; 10 bases are a match to TRBD2. CDR3 length equals 16 residues. CDR1 is MGHRA, CDR2 YSYEKL, per germline. V dropped 3 bases and J dropped 4; count of bases not matched to a gene: 7.

The chain has TRBV28 and TRBJ1-2; 8 bases are shared with TRBD1. This CDR3 comprises 13 residues. The germline gives CDR1 MDHEN, CDR2 SYDVKM. V trimming: 7 bases; J trimming: 8 bases; junction bases outside the gene matches: 9. In DNA form, the CDR3 reads TGTGCCAGCAAGACAGGGGTTGGATGGGGCTACACCTTC. Protein: CASKTGVGWGYTF.

This chain uses TRBV5-1 with TRBJ2-1; 9 bases fit TRBD2. From germline, CDR1 is SGHRS and CDR2 YFSETQ. Losses at the gene ends were 1 base for V and 5 bases for J; bases not matched to a gene: 7. The CDR3 has 16 residues. CDR3 sequence: CASSLFLAGSHNEQFF. The DNA of the CDR3 is TGCGCCAGCAGCTTGTTTCTAGCGGGGTCCCACAATGAGCAGTTCTTC. Together with reference TRBV5-1 and TRBJ2-1, the CDR3 gives the full variable domain: KAGVTQTPRYLIKTRGQQVTLSCSPISGHRSVSWYQQTPGQGLQFLFEYFSETQRNKGNFPGRFSGRQFSNSRSEMNVSTLELGDSALYLCASSLFLAGSHNEQFFGPGTRLTVL.

The chain combines TRBV7-9 with TRBJ1-2; no clear D gene. Between the trimmed V and J ends, which lost 5 bases and 6 bases, there was a span of 10 bases. Germline values: CDR1 SEHNR, CDR2 FQNEAQ (reference sequence). This CDR3 has 12 amino acids. CDR3 loop: CASSRQTNGYTF. CDR3 nucleotide sequence: TGTGCCAGCAGCCGTCAGACAAATGGCTACACCTTC.

This clone has a handful of counts. For the CDR3, the DNA is TGTGCCAGCAGTGGAGACGGCACAGGGGCATACTATGGCTACACCTTC. As protein: CASSGDGTGAYYGYTF. This chain connects TRBV2 to TRBJ1-2, with 7 nucleotides matching TRBD1. Germline trimming cut 4 bases from V and 3 bases from J; bases unmatched to any gene: 11. This CDR3 spans 16 amino acids. Germline CDR1 reads SNHLY; CDR2 reads FYNNEI.

In this sample, this clone turned up once. This chain connects TRBV28 to TRBJ2-1, with 11 bases matching TRBD2. Germline trimming cut 5 bases from V and 0 bases from J; bases unmatched to any gene: 6. There are 17 residues in the CDR3. CDR1 and CDR2 (germline): MDHEN, SYDVKM. The CDR3, as DNA: TGTGCCAGCAGTCAGACGACTAGCGGGGACTCCTACAATGAGCAGTTCTTC. It is translated as CASSQTTSGDSYNEQFF.